The rows below give T cell receptor beta chains drawn from one sample of a study of blood T cell repertoires in COVID-19. Measured with immunoSEQ multiplex PCR; TCRdb has only the in-frame clones, and not every one. The sample lists about 100,000 clones, about two thirds occurring once. Sequenced: peripheral blood. Source of these receptors: a woman in her 40s with acute or convalescent COVID-19. CDR3s include the opening cysteine and the closing phenylalanine or tryptophan. D genes are given only for firm matches. Size is omitted from some rows. Given values are once, few, many or a class for expanded clones.

size: NA
length: 17
V: TRBV5-3
D: TRBD1
J: TRBJ2-7
DNA: TGTGCCAGAAGCTTCGATAACAGGGGGCAGACCCCCTACGAGCAGTACTTC
CDR3: CARSFDNRGQTPYEQYF

size: NA
length: 15
V: TRBV19
D: TRBD1
J: TRBJ2-5
DNA: TGTGCCAGTAGTTTGGGACAGGACATCCAAGAGACCCAGTACTTC
CDR3: CASSLGQDIQETQYF

size: NA
length: 11
V: TRBV20-1
D: NA
J: TRBJ1-2
DNA: TGCAGTGCCAAGGGAGGCTATGGCTACACCTTC
CDR3: CSAKGGYGYTF

size: NA
length: 16
V: TRBV5-1
D: NA
J: TRBJ2-6
DNA: TGCGCCAGCAGCCCCGGGGTGACAACTGGGGCCAACGTCCTGACTTTC
CDR3: CASSPGVTTGANVLTF

size: NA
length: 15
V: TRBV18
D: NA
J: TRBJ1-4
DNA: TGTGCCAGCTCACCACTAACGGGGGCTAATGAAAAACTGTTTTTT
CDR3: CASSPLTGANEKLFF

size: few
length: 12
V: TRBV11-1
D: NA
J: TRBJ1-2
DNA: TGTGCCAGCAGCTTCGACAGCTATGGCTACACCTTC
CDR3: CASSFDSYGYTF

size: NA
length: 12
V: TRBV5-4
D: TRBD2
J: TRBJ2-5
DNA: TGTGCCAGCAGCTCCGGCGGGGGGACCCAGTACTTC
CDR3: CASSSGGGTQYF

size: NA
length: 15
V: TRBV5-5
D: NA
J: TRBJ1-2
DNA: TGTGCCAGCAGTTCTTGGACAAAGGAGCTACGAGGCTACACCTTC
CDR3: CASSSWTKELRGYTF

size: once
length: 13
V: TRBV5-4
D: TRBD1
J: TRBJ1-4
DNA: TGTGCCAGCAGCTTGACAGGGGGTGAAAAACTGTTTTTT
CDR3: CASSLTGGEKLFF

size: NA
length: 13
V: TRBV4-1
D: NA
J: TRBJ1-2
DNA: TGCGCCAGCAGCCAAGATCTTAACTATGGCTACACCTTC
CDR3: CASSQDLNYGYTF

size: NA
length: 17
V: TRBV7-9
D: TRBD1
J: TRBJ2-5
DNA: TGTGCCAGCAGCCTAGGGGACAGGGGGACCTACCAAGAGACCCAGTACTTC
CDR3: CASSLGDRGTYQETQYF

size: NA
length: 15
V: TRBV6-5
D: TRBD1
J: TRBJ1-3
DNA: TGTGCCAGCAGTTATACAGGGGGAAGTGGAAACACCATATATTTT
CDR3: CASSYTGGSGNTIYF

size: NA
length: 17
V: TRBV4-1
D: TRBD1
J: TRBJ1-4
DNA: TGCGCCAGCAGCCAAGATCAGGAGACAGGGTGGCGAGAAAAACTGTTTTTT
CDR3: CASSQDQETGWREKLFF

size: NA
length: 16
V: TRBV15
D: NA
J: TRBJ2-7
DNA: TGTGCCACCAGCAGAGCGTCGGCGGCCGTAACCTACGAGCAGTACTTC
CDR3: CATSRASAAVTYEQYF

size: NA
length: 16
V: TRBV28
D: TRBD1
J: TRBJ1-4
DNA: TGTGCCAGCAGTTTAGCAGGACAGGGGGCGGGTGAAAAACTGTTTTTT
CDR3: CASSLAGQGAGEKLFF

size: few
length: 13
V: TRBV11-2
D: NA
J: TRBJ1-2
DNA: TGTGCCAGCACCCAGGTTGGGTGGTATGGCTACACCTTC
CDR3: CASTQVGWYGYTF

size: NA
length: 14
V: TRBV6-5
D: NA
J: TRBJ1-1
DNA: TGTGCCAGCAGTCTCAAACAGGGATACACTGAAGCTTTCTTT
CDR3: CASSLKQGYTEAFF

size: few
length: 12
V: TRBV27
D: TRBD2
J: TRBJ2-5
DNA: TGTGCCAGCGGGACTAGCGGGGAGACCCAGTACTTC
CDR3: CASGTSGETQYF

size: NA
length: 15
V: TRBV5-1
D: NA
J: TRBJ2-1
DNA: TGCGCCAGCAGCTTGGGGGCAGGGGTTAGCAATGAGCAGTTCTTC
CDR3: CASSLGAGVSNEQFF

size: few
length: 11
V: TRBV28
D: TRBD1
J: TRBJ1-1
DNA: TGTGCCAGCAGAGACAGGGTTGAAGCTTTCTTT
CDR3: CASRDRVEAFF

size: NA
length: 13
V: TRBV3-1/TRBV3-2
D: TRBD1
J: TRBJ1-1
DNA: TGTGCCAGCAGCGCGGGAGGGGGCCGGAGAGCTTTCTTT
CDR3: CASSAGGGRRAFF